This T cell receptor (beta chain) appears in the sequencing data of a study of shared clonotypes between healthy human individuals. Overall study findings and caveats: Few donors restricted represented genetic and exposure-history diversity. With a handful of donors compared, 4% to 5% of naive CD4 clonotypes were shared.

A note on this clone: Its target is not known.

The CDR3 runs 19 residues. Germline V CDR1 and CDR2: MNHEY, SMNVEV (reference sequence). V gave up 5 bases and J gave up 0 bases, with 20 bases separating them. The method was immunoSEQ multiplex PCR; TCRdb's version includes in-frame clones alone and lacks a portion of them. This repertoire shows millions of clones, around 95% found once; its top ten account for 0.13%. Investigators divided CD4+ cells into CD45RA+ naive and CD45RA-negative memory subsets. J is TRBJ1-6 and V is TRBV27; no firm D call. The clonotype was recovered from a young man in good health. The sequenced sample consisted of naive CD4+ T cells sorted from blood. Subset given: CD45RA+ positively selected. DNA of the CDR3: TGTGCCAGCAGTCTCAGAGTAGAGGGAGCAGGCTCCTATAATTCACCCCTCCACTTT. It encodes CASSLRVEGAGSYNSPLHF.